A single T cell receptor (beta chain) is shown here with its context. This clone was seen more than once but under ten times. The antigen it binds to is not known. Base qualities are not recorded, but no much larger clone differs from it by a single base. The sample is drawn from a study of blood T cell repertoires in COVID-19 (dated by TCRdb to about 2020). As for the study more broadly: The collaborator samples originated in the United States, Italy and Spain and spanned the acute and convalescent phases of COVID-19. The material from the prospective study consisted of cDNA or gDNA derived from T cells, B-cell-depleted T cells, or PBMCs. Deeply sampled blood TCRbeta repertoires from subjects exposed to, actively infected with, or recovered from COVID-19 were included in the dataset. The repertoires were released in a freely available public database intended as a resource for research on the immune response to SARS-CoV-2. The samples were drawn from the first 160 participants of the ongoing ImmuneRACE study and from 950 to 1,500 subjects provided by 6 global collaborators. The sample metadata nearly always contained a de-identified subject ID, COVID-19 status, age in years and sex. Where available, HLA class I and class II types were taken from metadata supplied by the sample provider and were not determined by assay-based typing. Study-level results and caveats: Clinical and demographic metadata were provided uncurated, with the amount varying by source and participant.

At one collaborating source in Seattle, patients were enrolled during active infection and were followed longitudinally through the course of disease. The collaborating institutions used their own protocols to collect whole blood in K2EDTA tubes. For TCRbeta analysis, collaborators shipped samples as frozen whole blood, isolated PBMCs, or DNA extracted from either of those sample types. TCRbeta CDR3 regions were amplified from genomic DNA using the immunoSEQ Assay, a bias-controlled multiplex PCR. Per the original workflow: The number of nucleated cells in each sample was estimated by amplification of reference gene primers within the assay. To quantify the absolute abundance of each unique TCRbeta CDR3 rearrangement, sequence reads were collapsed and filtered. For each sample, productive Simpson clonality was calculated as the square root of Simpson's diversity index across productive rearrangements. Sourced from immuneACCESS, this table was stored by TCRdb with only in-frame sequences that have V and J called. A share of the clones is absent; for the studies checked, an unresolved V gene accounts for under half, and the remainder has no known explanation. V, J and clone size are taken as reported in that table, and D and trimming were inferred from the DNA itself. In all, the sample holds some 180,000 clones, and 84% of those were seen once. The ten top clones hold around 2.7% of the sample.

The CDR3 sequence holds 16 residues, the cysteine and phenylalanine included. Of the read, only the CDR3 DNA is kept; its 48 bases are in frame from base 1. V and J are trimmed by 3 bases and 0 bases, and the gene matches miss 5 bases of the junction. As encoded in the germline V gene (reference sequence), CDR1 is GTSNPN while CDR2 is SVGIG. The sequenced sample consisted of peripheral blood. This sequence uses TRBV30 and TRBJ1-6, with TRBD1 matching 7 junction bases. This clonotype was obtained from an elderly woman with COVID-19, enrolled during active disease. The CDR3 region: CAWSRDSRSYNSPLHF. The DNA sequence is as follows: TGTGCCTGGAGCCGGGACAGCCGCTCCTATAATTCACCCCTCCACTTT.